The source of this T cell receptor beta chain is a study of cytomegalovirus exposure and HLA in healthy donors. 13 Jbeta primers and 60 Vbeta primers were used for the PCR. Repertoires were generated with immunoSEQ multiplex PCR, while TCRdb's copy carries only in-frame clones and drops some. The repertoire holds approximately 150,000 clones, 80% seen once, with 13% to 15% in the top ten. This CDR3 spans 16 amino acids. Germline CDR1 and CDR2: SEHNR and FQNEAQ (reference sequence). The V end was cut by 5 bases, the J end by 4 bases, with 20 bases between. The clonotype was recovered from a woman in her forties in good health and CMV-seronegative. The chain is built from TRBV7-9 and TRBJ1-2; D may be TRBD1 (6 bases). Sequencing used PBMCs. The CDR3 DNA is TGTGCCAGCAGCACAAGTGGGGTGTCCAGGGGCTATGGCTACACCTTC. Translating it yields CASSTSGVSRGYGYTF.